This T cell receptor beta chain was recorded in a study of cytomegalovirus exposure and HLA in healthy donors. This clone was observed a handful of times. Its target is unknown. This is likely a read error, given that the CDR3 carries no conserved phenylalanine or tryptophan at its end. The DNA is left out, because the CDR3 cannot be placed on it with certainty; the CDR3 is given as TCRdb lists it. Both 60 Vbeta primers and 13 Jbeta primers went into the PCR. As handled by the study authors: Among the unique TCR beta chains that a later analysis counted, about 84 million in all, roughly 11 million were shared. This table comes from immunoSEQ multiplex PCR, and its TCRdb copy is limited to in-frame clones, with some not included. Clone size and the V and J calls come from that table; the DNA yielded D and trimming. There are about 180,000 clones in the sample; approximately 88% occur only once, and about 1% lies in the top ten.

Whole-study findings and limits: Certain sequence variants were highly shared and formed a cluster, and this cluster was likely a sequencing artifact. A previous analysis found most TCR beta V segments productive roughly 87% or roughly 30% of the time.

A total of 11 residues make up the CDR3, ends included. CDR1 is MDHEN, CDR2 SYDVKM, per germline. The sequence came from a man younger than 45 in good health and CMV-seronegative. The chain employs TRBV28 and TRBJ1-5; TRBD1 is the table's D call and was not checked against the DNA. Source material: PBMCs. CDR3 sequence: CASTWGPGVYM.